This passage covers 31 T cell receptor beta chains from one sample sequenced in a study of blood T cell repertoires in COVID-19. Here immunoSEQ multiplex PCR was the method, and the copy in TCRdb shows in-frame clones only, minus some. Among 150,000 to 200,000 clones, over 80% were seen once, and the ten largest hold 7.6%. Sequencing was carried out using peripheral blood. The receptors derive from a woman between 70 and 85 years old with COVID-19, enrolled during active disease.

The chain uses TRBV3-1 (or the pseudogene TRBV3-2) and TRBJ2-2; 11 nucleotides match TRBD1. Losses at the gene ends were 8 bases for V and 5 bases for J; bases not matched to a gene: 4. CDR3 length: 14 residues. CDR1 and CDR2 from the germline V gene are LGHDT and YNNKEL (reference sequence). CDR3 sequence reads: CASDRDRGTGELFF. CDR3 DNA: TGTGCCAGCGACCGGGACAGGGGGACCGGGGAGCTGTTTTTT.

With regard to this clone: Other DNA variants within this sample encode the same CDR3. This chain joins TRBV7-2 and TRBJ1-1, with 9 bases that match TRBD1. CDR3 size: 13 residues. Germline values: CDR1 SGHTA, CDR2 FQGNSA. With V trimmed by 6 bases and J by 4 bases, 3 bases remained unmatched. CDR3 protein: CASSTTGGTEAFF. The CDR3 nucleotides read TGTGCCAGCAGTACGACAGGGGGCACTGAAGCTTTCTTT.

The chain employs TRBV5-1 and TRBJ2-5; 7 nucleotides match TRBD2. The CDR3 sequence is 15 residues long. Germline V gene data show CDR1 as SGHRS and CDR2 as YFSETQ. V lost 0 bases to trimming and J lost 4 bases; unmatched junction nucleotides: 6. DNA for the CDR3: TGCGCCAGCAGCTTGGGTGCGGGAGTGGGAGAGACCCAGTACTTC. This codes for CASSLGAGVGETQYF.

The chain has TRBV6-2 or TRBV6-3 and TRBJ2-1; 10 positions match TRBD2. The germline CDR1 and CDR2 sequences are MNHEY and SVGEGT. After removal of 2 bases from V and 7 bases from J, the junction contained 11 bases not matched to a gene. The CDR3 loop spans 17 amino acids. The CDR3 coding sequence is TGTGCCAGCAGTTACGGGCTGGGAGCGGGAGGGCCGAATGAGCAGTTCTTC. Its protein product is CASSYGLGAGGPNEQFF.

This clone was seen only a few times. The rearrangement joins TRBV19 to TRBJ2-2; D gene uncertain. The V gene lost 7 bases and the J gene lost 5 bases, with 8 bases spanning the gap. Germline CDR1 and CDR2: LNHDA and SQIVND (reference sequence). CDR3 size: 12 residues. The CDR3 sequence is CASIRETGELFF. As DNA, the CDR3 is TGTGCCAGTATCCGCGAAACCGGGGAGCTGTTTTTT.

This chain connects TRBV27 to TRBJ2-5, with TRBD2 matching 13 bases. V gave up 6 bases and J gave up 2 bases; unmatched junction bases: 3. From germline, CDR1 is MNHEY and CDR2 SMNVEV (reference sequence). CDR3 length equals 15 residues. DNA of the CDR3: TGTGCCAGCAGGGGACTAGCGGGACCACAAGAGACCCAGTACTTC. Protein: CASRGLAGPQETQYF.

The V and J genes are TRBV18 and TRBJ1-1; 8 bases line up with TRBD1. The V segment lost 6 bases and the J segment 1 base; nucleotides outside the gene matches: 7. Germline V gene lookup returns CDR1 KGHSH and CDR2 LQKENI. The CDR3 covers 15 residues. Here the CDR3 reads CASSRKGQANTEAFF. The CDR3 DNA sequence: TGTGCCAGCTCGCGTAAGGGACAGGCGAACACTGAAGCTTTCTTT.

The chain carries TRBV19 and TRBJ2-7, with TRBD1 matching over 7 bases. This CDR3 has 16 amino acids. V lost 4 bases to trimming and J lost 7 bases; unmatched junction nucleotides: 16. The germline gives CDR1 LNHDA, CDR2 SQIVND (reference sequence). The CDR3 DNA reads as TGTGCCAGTAGTACCCGACAGGGAGCCGAGGTGGGGGAGCAGTACTTC. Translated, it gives CASSTRQGAEVGEQYF.

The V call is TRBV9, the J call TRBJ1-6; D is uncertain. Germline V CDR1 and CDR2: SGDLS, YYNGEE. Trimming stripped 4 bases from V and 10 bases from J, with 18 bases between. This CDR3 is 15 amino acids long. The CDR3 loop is CASSSRRDGWSPLHF. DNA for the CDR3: TGTGCCAGCAGCTCAAGGAGAGATGGTTGGTCACCCCTCCACTTT.

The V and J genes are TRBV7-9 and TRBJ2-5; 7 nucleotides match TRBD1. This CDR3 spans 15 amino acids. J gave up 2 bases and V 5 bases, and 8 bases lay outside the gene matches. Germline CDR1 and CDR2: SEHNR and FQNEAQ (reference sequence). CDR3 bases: TGTGCCAGCAGCCCGACAGGGACCCCTCAAGAGACCCAGTACTTC. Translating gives CASSPTGTPQETQYF.

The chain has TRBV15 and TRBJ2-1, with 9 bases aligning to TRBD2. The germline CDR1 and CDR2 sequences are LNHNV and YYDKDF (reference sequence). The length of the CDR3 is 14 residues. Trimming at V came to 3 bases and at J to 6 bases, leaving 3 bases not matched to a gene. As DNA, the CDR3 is TGTGCCACCAGCAGGCGGGGACTAGCCAATGAGCAGTTCTTC. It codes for CATSRRGLANEQFF.

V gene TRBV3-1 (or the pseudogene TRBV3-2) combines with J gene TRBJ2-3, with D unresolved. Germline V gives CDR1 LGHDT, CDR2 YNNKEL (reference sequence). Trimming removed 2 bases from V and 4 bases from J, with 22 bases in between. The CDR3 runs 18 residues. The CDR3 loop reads CASSQLRSASFISDTQYF. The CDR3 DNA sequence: TGTGCCAGCAGCCAATTAAGGTCGGCTAGTTTTATCTCAGATACGCAGTATTTT.

The CDR3 spells CASSYDPGQGRDTQYF. The CDR3 nucleotides are TGTGCCAGCAGTTACGACCCGGGACAGGGAAGAGATACGCAGTATTTT. The chain recombines TRBV6-5 with TRBJ2-3; 9 bases are shared with TRBD1. Per germline, CDR1 MNHEY and CDR2 SVGAGI. The CDR3 consists of 16 residues. The junction had 8 bases not matched to a gene; V was cut back by 2 bases and J by 5 bases.

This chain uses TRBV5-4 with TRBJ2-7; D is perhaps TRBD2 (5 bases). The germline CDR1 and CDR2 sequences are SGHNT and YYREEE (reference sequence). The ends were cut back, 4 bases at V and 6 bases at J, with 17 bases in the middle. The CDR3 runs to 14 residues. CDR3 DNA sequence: TGTGCCAGCAGCCCTGGACTGGACGGAGGCGAGCAGTACTTC. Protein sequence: CASSPGLDGGEQYF.

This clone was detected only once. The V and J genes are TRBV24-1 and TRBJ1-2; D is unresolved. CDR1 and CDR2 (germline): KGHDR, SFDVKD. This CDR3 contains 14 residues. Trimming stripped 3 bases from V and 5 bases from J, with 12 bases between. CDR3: CATSDPGTGYGYTF. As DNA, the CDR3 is TGTGCCACCAGTGATCCCGGAACGGGATATGGCTACACCTTC.

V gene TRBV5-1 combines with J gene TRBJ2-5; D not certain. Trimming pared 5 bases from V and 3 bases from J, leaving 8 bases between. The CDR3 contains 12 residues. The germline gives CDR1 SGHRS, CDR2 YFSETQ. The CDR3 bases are TGCGCCAGCAGACAAAACGAAGAGACCCAGTACTTC. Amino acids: CASRQNEETQYF. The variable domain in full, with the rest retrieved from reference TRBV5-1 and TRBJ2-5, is KAGVTQTPRYLIKTRGQQVTLSCSPISGHRSVSWYQQTPGQGLQFLFEYFSETQRNKGNFPGRFSGRQFSNSRSEMNVSTLELGDSALYLCASRQNEETQYFGPGTRLLVL.

For the CDR3, the DNA is TGTGCCAGCAGCCCCGGACTAGCCTACGAGCAGTACTTC. This sequence encodes CASSPGLAYEQYF. The chain employs TRBV5-6 and TRBJ2-7, with TRBD2 matching over 7 bases. Trimming cost V 4 bases and J 2 bases; bases outside gene matches: 3. Germline CDR1 is SGHDT and CDR2 is YYEEEE. This CDR3 is built from 13 residues.

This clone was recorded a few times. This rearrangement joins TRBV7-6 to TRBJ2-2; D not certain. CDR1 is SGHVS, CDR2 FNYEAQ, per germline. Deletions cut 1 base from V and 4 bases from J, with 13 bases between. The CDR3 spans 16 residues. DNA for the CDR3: TGTGCCAGCAGCTTAGAAGTTTCAACTATCACCGGGGAGCTGTTTTTT. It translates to CASSLEVSTITGELFF.

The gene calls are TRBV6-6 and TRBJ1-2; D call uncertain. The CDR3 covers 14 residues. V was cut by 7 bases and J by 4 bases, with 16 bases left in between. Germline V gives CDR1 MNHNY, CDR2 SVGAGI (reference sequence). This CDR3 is CASNPTEHTYGYTF. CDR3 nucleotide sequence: TGTGCCAGCAATCCTACGGAGCATACCTATGGCTACACCTTC.

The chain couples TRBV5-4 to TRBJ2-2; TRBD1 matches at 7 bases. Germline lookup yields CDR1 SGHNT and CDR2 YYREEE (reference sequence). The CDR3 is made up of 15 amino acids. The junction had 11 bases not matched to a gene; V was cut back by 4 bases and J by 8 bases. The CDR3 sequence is CASSQIDRASGELFF. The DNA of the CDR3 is TGTGCCAGCAGCCAAATAGACAGGGCGAGTGGGGAGCTGTTTTTT. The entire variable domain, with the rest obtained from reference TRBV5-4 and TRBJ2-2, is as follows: ETGVTQSPTHLIKTRGQQVTLRCSSQSGHNTVSWYQQALGQGPQFIFQYYREEENGRGNFPPRFSGLQFPNYSSELNVNALELDDSALYLCASSQIDRASGELFFGEGSRLTVL.

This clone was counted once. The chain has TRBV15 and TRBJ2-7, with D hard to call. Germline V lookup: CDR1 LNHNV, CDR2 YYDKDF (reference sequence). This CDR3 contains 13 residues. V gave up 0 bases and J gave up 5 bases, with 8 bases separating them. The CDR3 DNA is TGTGCCACCAGCAGAGATAGAGGAGACGAGCAGTACTTC. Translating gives CATSRDRGDEQYF.

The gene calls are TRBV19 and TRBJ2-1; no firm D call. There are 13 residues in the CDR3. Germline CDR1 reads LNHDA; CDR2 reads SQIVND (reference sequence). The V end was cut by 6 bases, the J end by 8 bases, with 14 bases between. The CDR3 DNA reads TGTGCCAGTAGCTGGCAGGTATTATATGAGCAGTTCTTC. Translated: CASSWQVLYEQFF.

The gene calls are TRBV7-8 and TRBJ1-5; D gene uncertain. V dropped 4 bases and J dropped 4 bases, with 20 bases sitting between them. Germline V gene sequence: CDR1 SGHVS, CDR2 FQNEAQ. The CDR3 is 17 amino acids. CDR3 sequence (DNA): TGTGCCAGCAGCTCCCGAACGCGGGGAGTTGCAAATCAGCCCCAGCATTTT. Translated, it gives CASSSRTRGVANQPQHF.

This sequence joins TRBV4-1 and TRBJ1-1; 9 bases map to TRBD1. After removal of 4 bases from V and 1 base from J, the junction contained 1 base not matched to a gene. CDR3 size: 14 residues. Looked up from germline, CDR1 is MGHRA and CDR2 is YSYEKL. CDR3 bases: TGCGCCAGCAGCCCGACAGGGGGGAACACTGAAGCTTTCTTT. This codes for CASSPTGGNTEAFF.

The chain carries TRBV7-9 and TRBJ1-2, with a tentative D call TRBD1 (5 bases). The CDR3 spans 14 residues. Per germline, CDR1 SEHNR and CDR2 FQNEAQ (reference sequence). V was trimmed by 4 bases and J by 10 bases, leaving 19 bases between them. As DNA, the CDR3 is TGTGCCAGCAGCTGGTACCGGGACGGGACTCTCTACACCTTC. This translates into CASSWYRDGTLYTF.

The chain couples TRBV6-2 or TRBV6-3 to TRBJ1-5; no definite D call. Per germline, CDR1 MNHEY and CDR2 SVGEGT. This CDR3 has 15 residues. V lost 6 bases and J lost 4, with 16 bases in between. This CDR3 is CASSLEGTRNQPQHF. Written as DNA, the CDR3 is TGTGCCAGCAGCCTAGAGGGAACCCGGAATCAGCCCCAGCATTTT.

The CDR3 protein is CASSSPRGTRAETQYF. The CDR3, as DNA: TGTGCCAGCAGCTCACCCAGAGGGACACGGGCGGAGACCCAGTACTTC. The rearrangement uses TRBV3-1 (or the pseudogene TRBV3-2) and TRBJ2-5; D is possibly TRBD1 (6 bases). Germline values: CDR1 LGHDT, CDR2 YNNKEL (reference sequence). The CDR3 consists of 16 residues. Deletions cut 5 bases from V and 5 bases from J, with 21 bases between.

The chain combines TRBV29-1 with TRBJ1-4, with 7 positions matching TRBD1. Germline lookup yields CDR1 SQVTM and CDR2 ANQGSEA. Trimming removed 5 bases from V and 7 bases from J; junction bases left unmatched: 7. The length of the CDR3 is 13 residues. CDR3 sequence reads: CSVLVPGGEKLFF. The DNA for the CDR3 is TGCAGCGTTTTGGTTCCAGGGGGTGAAAAACTGTTTTTT.

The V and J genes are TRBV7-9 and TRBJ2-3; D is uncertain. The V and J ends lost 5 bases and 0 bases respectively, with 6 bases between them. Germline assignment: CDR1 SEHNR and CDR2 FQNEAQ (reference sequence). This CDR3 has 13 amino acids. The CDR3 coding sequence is TGTGCCAGCAGCCGACTTAGCACAGATACGCAGTATTTT. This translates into CASSRLSTDTQYF.

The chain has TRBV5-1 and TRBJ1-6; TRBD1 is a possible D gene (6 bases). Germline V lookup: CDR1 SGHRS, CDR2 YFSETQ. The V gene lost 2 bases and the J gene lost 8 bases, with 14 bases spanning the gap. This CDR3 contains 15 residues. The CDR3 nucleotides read TGCGCCAGCAGCTTAAACCTCCCAGGGGATTCACCCCTCCACTTT. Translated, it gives CASSLNLPGDSPLHF.

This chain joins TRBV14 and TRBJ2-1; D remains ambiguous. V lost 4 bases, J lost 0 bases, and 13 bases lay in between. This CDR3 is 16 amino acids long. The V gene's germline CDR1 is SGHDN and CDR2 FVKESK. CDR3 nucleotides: TGTGCCAGCAGCCGCGCCGTACCGAGCTCCTACAATGAGCAGTTCTTC. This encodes CASSRAVPSSYNEQFF.